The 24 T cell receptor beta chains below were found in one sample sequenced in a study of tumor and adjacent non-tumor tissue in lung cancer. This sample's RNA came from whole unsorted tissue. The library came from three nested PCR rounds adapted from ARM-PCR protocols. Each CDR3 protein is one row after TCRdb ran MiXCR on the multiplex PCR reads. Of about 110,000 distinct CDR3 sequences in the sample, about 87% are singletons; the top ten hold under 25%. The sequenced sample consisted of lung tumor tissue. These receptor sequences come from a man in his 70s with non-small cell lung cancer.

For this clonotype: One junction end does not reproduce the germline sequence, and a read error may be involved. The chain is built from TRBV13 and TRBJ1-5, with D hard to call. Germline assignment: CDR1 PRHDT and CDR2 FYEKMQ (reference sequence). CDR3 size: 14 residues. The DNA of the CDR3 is TGTTCCAGCAGCTTAGGCCGCATTAATCAGCCCCAGCATTTT. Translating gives CSSSLGRINQPQHF.

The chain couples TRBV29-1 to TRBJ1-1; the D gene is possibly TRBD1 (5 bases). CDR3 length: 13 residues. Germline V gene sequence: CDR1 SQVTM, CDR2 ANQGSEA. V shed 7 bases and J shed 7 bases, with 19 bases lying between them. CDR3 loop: CSADPGPGDEAFF. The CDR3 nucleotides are TGCAGCGCTGATCCGGGACCGGGGGATGAAGCTTTCTTT.

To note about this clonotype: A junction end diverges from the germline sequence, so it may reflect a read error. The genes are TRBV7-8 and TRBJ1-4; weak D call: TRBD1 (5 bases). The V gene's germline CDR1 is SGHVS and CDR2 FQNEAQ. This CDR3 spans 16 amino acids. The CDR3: CANSLASGAFNEKLFF. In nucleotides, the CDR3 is TGTGCCAACAGCTTAGCGAGCGGGGCGTTTAATGAAAAGCTGTTTTTT.

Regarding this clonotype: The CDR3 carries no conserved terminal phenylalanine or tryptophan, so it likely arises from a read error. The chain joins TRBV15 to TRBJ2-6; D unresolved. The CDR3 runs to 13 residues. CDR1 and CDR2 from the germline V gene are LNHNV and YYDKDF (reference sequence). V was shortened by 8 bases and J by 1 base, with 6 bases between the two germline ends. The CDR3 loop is CATCPSGANVLTI. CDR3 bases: TGTGCCACCTGTCCATCTGGGGCCAACGTCCTGACTATC.

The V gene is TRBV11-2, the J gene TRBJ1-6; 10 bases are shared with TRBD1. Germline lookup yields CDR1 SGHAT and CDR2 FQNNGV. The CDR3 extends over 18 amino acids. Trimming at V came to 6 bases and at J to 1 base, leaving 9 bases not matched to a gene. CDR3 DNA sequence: TGTGCCAGCAGACCTAGGACAGGGGGAAGATCCTATAATTCACCCCTCCACTTT. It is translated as CASRPRTGGRSYNSPLHF.

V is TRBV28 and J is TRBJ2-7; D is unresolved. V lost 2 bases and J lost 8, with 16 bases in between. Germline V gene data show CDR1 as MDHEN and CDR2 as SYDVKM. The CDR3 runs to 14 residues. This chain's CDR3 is CASSLIDSRRKQYF. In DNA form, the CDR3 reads TGTGCCAGCAGTTTAATCGACTCAAGAAGGAAGCAGTACTTC.

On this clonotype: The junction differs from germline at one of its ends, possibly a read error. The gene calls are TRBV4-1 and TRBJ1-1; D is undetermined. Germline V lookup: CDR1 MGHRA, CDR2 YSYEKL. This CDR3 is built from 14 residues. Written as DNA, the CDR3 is TGCGCCAGCAGTCAAGACGGTATGAACACTGAAGCTTTCTTT. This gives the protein CASSQDGMNTEAFF.

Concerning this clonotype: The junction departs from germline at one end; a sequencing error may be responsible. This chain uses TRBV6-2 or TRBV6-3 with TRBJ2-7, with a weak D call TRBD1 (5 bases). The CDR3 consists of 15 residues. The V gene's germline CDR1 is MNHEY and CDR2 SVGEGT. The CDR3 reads CASRRTTEAAYEQYF. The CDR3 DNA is TGTGCCAGCAGGAGAACGACAGAGGCGGCCTACGAACAGTACTTC.

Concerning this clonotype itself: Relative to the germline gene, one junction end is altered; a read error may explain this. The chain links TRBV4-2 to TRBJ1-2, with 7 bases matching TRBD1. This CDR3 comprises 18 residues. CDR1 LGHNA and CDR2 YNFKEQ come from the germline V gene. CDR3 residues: CASSPWRDSFIRGCGHTF. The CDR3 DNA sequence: TGTGCCAGCAGTCCATGGCGGGACAGCTTTATTCGGGGGTGTGGCCACACCTTC.

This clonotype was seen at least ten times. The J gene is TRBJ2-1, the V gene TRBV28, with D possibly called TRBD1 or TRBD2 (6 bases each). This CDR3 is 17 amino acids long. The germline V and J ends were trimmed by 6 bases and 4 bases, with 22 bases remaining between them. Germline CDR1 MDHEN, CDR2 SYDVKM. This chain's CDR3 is CASSTPLLGGLYNEQFF. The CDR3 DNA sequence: TGTGCCAGCAGCACTCCTCTCCTGGGGGGCCTGTACAATGAGCAGTTCTTC.

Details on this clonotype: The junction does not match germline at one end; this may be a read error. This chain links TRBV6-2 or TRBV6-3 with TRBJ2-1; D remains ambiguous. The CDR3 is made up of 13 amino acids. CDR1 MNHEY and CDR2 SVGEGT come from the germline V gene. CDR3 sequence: CASNRDGYNKQLF. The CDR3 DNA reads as TGTGCCAGCAACAGAGACGGTTACAATAAGCAGTTATTC.

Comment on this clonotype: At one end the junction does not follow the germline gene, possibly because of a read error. CDR3 sequence (DNA): TGTACCAGTAGCTCAGGGCTTGCACAGGATACGCAGTATTTT. This gives the protein CTSSSGLAQDTQYF. The chain links TRBV19 to TRBJ2-3; weak D call: TRBD1 (5 bases). CDR1 is LNHDA and CDR2 is SQIVND in the germline V gene (reference sequence). This CDR3 comprises 14 residues. The full variable domain, its missing parts supplied by reference TRBV19 and TRBJ2-3, is DGGITQSPKYLFRKEGQNVTLSCEQNLNHDAMYWYRQDPGQGLRLIYYSQIVNDFQKGDIAEGYSVSREKKESFPLTVTSAQKNPTAFYLCTSSSGLAQDTQYFGPGTRLTVL.

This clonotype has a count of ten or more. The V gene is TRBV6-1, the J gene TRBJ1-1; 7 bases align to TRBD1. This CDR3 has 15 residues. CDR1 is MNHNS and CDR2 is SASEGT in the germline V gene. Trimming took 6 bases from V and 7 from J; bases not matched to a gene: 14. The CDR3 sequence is CASRPSPGGAGEAFF. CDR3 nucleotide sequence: TGTGCCAGCAGACCAAGCCCAGGGGGAGCAGGTGAAGCTTTCTTT.

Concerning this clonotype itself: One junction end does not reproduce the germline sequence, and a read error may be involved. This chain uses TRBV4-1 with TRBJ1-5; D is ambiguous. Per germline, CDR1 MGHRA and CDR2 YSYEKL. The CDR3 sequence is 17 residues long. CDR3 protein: CTSSQSSNIYSNQPQHF. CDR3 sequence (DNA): TGCACCAGCAGCCAGAGTAGCAACATTTATAGCAATCAGCCCCAGCATTTT.

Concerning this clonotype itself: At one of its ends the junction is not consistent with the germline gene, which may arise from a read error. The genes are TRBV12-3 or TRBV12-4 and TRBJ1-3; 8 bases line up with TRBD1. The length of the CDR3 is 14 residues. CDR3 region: CASRMDRAGNTTYF. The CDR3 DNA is TGTGCTAGCAGGATGGACAGGGCTGGAAACACCACATATTTT.

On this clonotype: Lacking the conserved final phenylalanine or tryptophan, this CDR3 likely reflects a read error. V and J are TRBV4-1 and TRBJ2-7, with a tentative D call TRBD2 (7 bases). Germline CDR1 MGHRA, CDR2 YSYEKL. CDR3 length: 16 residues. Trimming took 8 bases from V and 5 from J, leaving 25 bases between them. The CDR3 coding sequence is TGCGCCAGCGGCCGGGCACTTGCGGGAGAGGGGGACGAGCAGTACTAC. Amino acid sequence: CASGRALAGEGDEQYY.

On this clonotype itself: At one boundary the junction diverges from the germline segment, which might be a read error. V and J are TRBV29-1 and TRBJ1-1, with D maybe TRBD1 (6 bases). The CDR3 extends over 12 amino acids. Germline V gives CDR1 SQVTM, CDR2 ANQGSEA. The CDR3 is CSAQGHGLEAFF. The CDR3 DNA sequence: TGCAGCGCACAGGGCCATGGCCTCGAAGCCTTCTTT.

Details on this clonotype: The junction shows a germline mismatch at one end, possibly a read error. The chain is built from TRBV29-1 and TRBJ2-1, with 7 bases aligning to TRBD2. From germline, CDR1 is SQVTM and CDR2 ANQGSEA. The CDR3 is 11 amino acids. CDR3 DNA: TGCAGTGTTGGAGCGGGGAATGAGCAGTTCTTC. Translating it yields CSVGAGNEQFF.

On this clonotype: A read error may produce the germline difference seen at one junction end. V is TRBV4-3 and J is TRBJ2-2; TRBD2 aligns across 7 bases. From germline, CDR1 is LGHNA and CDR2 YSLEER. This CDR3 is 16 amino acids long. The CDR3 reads CASCQEWSGVNGELFF. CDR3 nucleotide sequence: TGCGCCAGCTGCCAAGAGTGGAGCGGGGTCAACGGGGAGCTGTTTTTT.

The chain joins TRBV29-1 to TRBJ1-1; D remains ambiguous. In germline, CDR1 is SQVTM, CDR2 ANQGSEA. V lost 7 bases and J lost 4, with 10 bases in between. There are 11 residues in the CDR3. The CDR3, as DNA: TGCAGCGGGACCCAAACCACTGAAGCTTTCTTT. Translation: CSGTQTTEAFF.

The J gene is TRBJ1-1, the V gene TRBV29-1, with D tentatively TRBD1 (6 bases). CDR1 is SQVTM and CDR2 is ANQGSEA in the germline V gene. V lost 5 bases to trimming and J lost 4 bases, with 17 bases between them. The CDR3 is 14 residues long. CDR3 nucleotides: TGCAGCGTTCTAGTCAGGGGCAGGGTCACTGAAGCTTTCTTT. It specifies CSVLVRGRVTEAFF. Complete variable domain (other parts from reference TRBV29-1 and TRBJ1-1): SAVISQKPSRDICQRGTSLTIQCQVDSQVTMMFWYRQQPGQSLTLIATANQGSEATYESGFVIDKFPISRPNLTFSTLTVSNMSPEDSSIYLCSVLVRGRVTEAFFGQGTRLTVV.

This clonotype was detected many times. Here the CDR3 DNA reads TGCAGCGTTGAAGTAGCGGGAACGCAAGAGACCCAGTACTTC. Protein: CSVEVAGTQETQYF. The rearrangement joins TRBV29-1 to TRBJ2-5; 8 bases are a match to TRBD2. In germline, CDR1 is SQVTM, CDR2 ANQGSEA. J was trimmed by 2 bases and V by 1 base; bases with no gene match: 3. The CDR3 has 14 residues.

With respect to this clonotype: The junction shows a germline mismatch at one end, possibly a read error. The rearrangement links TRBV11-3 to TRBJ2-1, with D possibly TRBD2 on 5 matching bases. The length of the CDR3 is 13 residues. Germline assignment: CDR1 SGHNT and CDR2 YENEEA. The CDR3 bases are TGTACCAGCAGACCGGGGAGCACGAATGAGCAGTTCTTC. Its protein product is CTSRPGSTNEQFF.

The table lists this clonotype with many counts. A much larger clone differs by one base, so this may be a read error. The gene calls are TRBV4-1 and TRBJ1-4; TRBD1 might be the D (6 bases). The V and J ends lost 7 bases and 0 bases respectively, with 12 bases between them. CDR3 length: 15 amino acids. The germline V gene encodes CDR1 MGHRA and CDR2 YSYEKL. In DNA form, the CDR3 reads TGCGCCAGCAAACGGGACAAAACAACTAATGAAAAACTGTTTTTT. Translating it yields CASKRDKTTNEKLFF.